Listed below are T cell receptor beta chains from one sample, sequenced in a study of CD8 T cells in ankylosing spondylitis. MiXCR, run by TCRdb on the 5' RACE reads, gives a single entry per CDR3 protein. The data show approximately 250,000 distinct CDR3 sequences, over 30% seen once. Sequenced input: blood, either unsorted or a sorted T cell fraction (not recorded which). All receptors derive from a male donor with ankylosing spondylitis or in good health (not recorded which). Both conserved end residues are part of each CDR3. The D gene is left open where the match is weak. Size is stated for part of the rows, as once, few or many counts, or as a class when the clone is expanded.

>TRBD2|few|TRBV6-1|TRBJ2-3
CASSTGGTSGRPSTDTQYF
TGTGCCAGCAGTACGGGCGGGACTAGCGGAAGACCATCCACAGATACGCAGTATTTT
>TRBD1|-|TRBV12-3/TRBV12-4|TRBJ2-2
CASMWDRGIKDTGELFF
TGTGCCAGCATGTGGGACAGGGGGATTAAGGACACCGGGGAGCTGTTTTTT
>-|few|TRBV15|TRBJ1-5
CATSRERAGNSNQPQHF
TGTGCCACCAGCAGAGAGAGGGCGGGAAATAGCAATCAGCCCCAGCATTTT
>-|-|TRBV6-5|TRBJ1-1
CASSYSRSYTEAFF
TGTGCCAGCAGTTACTCGCGCAGCTACACTGAAGCTTTCTTT
>-|-|TRBV29-1|TRBJ2-3
CSAYWASDSTDTQYF
TGCAGCGCTTATTGGGCGTCGGATAGCACAGATACGCAGTATTTT
>TRBD2|-|TRBV11-2|TRBJ2-1
CASNGGVRAYNEQFF
TGTGCCAGCAACGGGGGGGTAAGGGCCTACAATGAGCAGTTCTTC
>TRBD1|few|TRBV7-8|TRBJ2-7
CASSSLGQNDSYEQYF
TGTGCCAGCAGCTCCCTGGGACAGAATGACTCCTACGAGCAGTACTTC
>-|many|TRBV29-1|TRBJ2-3
CSVQGSGDTQYF
TGCAGCGTCCAGGGTTCTGGAGATACGCAGTATTTT
>TRBD1|few|TRBV20-1|TRBJ1-2
CSAKSGGGYTF
TGCAGTGCTAAATCAGGGGGCGGCTACACCTTC
>TRBD2|few|TRBV20-1|TRBJ2-3
CSARASGGHNKYF
TGCAGTGCTAGGGCTAGCGGGGGGCATAATAAGTATTTT
>-|-|TRBV15|TRBJ2-1
CATSRDGIVPEQFF
TGTGCCACCAGCAGAGACGGGATTGTCCCTGAGCAGTTCTTC
>TRBD1|-|TRBV28|TRBJ1-1
CASSAPTTGSYNTEAFF
TGTGCCAGCAGTGCACCGACGACAGGGTCTTATAACACTGAAGCTTTCTTT
>-|few|TRBV9|TRBJ1-1
CASSPHQIPDTEAFF
TGTGCCAGCAGCCCCCACCAGATCCCGGACACTGAAGCTTTCTTT
>-|few|TRBV15|TRBJ2-7
CATSRDRVGYEQYF
TGTGCCACCAGCAGAGATAGGGTGGGGTACGAGCAGTACTTC
>TRBD2|-|TRBV20-1|TRBJ2-7
CSAPAASGGYEQYF
TGCAGTGCCCCTGCCGCTAGCGGGGGCTACGAGCAGTACTTC
>TRBD2|-|TRBV20-1|TRBJ2-1
CRDPGTSGGAVNEQFF
TGCCGGGATCCCGGGACTAGCGGGGGGGCCGTGAATGAGCAGTTCTTC
>TRBD1|-|TRBV5-1|TRBJ2-1
CASRQGVDEQFF
TGCGCCAGTAGACAGGGGGTCGATGAGCAGTTCTTC
>-|few|TRBV6-5|TRBJ2-3
CASSHPRGVTDTQYF
TGTGCCAGCAGTCACCCCAGGGGGGTTACAGATACGCAGTATTTT
>TRBD2|few|TRBV12-3/TRBV12-4|TRBJ2-1
CASSARTSGHNEQFF
TGTGCCAGCAGTGCGAGGACTAGCGGACACAATGAGCAGTTCTTC
>-|few|TRBV6-5|TRBJ2-4
CASSSGLIAKNIQYF
TGTGCCAGCAGTTCTGGTCTTATAGCCAAAAACATTCAGTACTTC
>TRBD2|-|TRBV7-2|TRBJ2-5
CASSFGGGAQETQYF
TGTGCCAGCAGCTTCGGCGGGGGGGCCCAAGAGACCCAGTACTTC
>-|-|TRBV10-3|TRBJ2-7
CAISEAAYEQYF
TGTGCCATCAGTGAGGCGGCCTACGAGCAGTACTTC